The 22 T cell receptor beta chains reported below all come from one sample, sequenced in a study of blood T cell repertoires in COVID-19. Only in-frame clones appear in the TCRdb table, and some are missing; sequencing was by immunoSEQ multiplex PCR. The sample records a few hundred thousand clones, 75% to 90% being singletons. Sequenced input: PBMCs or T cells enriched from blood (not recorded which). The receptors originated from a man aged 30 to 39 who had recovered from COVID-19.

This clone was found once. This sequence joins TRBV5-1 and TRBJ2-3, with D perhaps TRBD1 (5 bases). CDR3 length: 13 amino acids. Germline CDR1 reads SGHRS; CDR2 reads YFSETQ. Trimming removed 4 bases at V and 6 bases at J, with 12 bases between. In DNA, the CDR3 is TGCGCCAGCAGCAACATACCAGGGGATACGCAGTATTTT. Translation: CASSNIPGDTQYF.

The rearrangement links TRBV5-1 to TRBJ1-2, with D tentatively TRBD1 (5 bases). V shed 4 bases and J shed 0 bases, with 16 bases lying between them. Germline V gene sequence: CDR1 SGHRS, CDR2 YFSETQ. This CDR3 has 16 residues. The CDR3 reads CASSLGGGAANYGYTF. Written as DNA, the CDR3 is TGCGCCAGCAGCCTGGGCGGCGGGGCGGCTAACTATGGCTACACCTTC.

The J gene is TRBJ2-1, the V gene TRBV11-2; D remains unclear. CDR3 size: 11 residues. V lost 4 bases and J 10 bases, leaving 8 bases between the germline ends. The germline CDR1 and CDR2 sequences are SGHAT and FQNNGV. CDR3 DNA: TGTGCCAGCAGCTACGACACGGAGCAGTTCTTC. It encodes CASSYDTEQFF.

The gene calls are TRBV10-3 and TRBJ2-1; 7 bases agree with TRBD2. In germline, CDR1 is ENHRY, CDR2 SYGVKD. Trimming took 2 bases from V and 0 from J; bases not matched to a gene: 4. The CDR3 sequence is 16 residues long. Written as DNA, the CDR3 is TGTGCCATCAGTGAGGGGGGGGGAGGCTCCTACAATGAGCAGTTCTTC. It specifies CAISEGGGGSYNEQFF.

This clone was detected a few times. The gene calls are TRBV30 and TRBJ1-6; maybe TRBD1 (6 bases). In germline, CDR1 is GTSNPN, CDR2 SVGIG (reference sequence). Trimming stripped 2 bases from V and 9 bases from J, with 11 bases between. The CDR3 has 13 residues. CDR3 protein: CAWSLQGSSPLHF. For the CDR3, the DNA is TGTGCCTGGAGTTTGCAGGGGAGTTCACCCCTCCACTTT.

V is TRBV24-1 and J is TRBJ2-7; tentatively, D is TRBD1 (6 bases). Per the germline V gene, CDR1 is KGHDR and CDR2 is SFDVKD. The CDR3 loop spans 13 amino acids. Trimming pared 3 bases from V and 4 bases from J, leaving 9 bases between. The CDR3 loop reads CATSDRTVYEQYF. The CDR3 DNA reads TGTGCCACCAGTGATCGGACAGTATACGAGCAGTACTTC.

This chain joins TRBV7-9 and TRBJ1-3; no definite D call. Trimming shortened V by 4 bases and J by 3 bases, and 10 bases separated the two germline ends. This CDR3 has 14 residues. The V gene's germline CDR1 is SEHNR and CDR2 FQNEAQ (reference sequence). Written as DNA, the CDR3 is TGTGCCAGCAGCTCCCCGGGGAATGGAAACACCATATATTTT. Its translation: CASSSPGNGNTIYF.

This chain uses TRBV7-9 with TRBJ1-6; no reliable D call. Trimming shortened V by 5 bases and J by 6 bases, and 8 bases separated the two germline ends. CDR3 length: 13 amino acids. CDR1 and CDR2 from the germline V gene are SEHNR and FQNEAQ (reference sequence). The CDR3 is CASSGGFNSPLHF. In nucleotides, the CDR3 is TGTGCCAGCAGCGGCGGATTTAATTCACCCCTCCACTTT.

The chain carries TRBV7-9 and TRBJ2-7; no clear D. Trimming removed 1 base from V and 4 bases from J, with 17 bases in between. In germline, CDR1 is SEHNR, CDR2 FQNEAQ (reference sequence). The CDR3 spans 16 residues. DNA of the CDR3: TGTGCCAGCAGCTTAGGCCCTGGCCCCTCCTTATACGAGCAGTACTTC. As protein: CASSLGPGPSLYEQYF.

This CDR3 is CASSSDISSGNTIYF. CDR3 bases: TGTGCCAGCAGCTCGGACATAAGCTCTGGAAACACCATATATTTT. The chain recombines TRBV5-5 with TRBJ1-3; a weak D match, TRBD1 (5 bases). The CDR3 is made up of 15 amino acids. With 3 bases removed from V and 0 bases from J, the gap between germline ends came to 10 bases. Germline V lookup: CDR1 SGHKS, CDR2 YYEKEE (reference sequence). Full variable domain (remainder filled in from reference TRBV5-5 and TRBJ1-3): DAGVTQSPTHLIKTRGQQVTLRCSPISGHKSVSWYQQVLGQGPQFIFQYYEKEERGRGNFPDRFSARQFPNYSSELNVNALLLGDSALYLCASSSDISSGNTIYFGEGSWLTVV.

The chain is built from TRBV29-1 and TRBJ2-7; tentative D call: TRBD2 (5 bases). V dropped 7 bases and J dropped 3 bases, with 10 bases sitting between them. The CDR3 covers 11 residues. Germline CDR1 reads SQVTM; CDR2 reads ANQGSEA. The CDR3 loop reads CSGRTYYEQYF. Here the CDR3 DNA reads TGCAGCGGGCGGACTTACTACGAGCAGTACTTC.

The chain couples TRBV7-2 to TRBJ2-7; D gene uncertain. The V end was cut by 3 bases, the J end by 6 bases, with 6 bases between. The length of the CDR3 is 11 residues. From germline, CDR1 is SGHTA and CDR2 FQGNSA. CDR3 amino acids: CASSLVVEQYF. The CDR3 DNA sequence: TGTGCCAGCAGCTTGGTAGTCGAGCAGTACTTC.

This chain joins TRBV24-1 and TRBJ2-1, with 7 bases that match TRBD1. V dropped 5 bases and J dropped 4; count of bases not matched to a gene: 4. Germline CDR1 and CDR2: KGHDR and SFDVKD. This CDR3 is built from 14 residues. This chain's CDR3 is CATSARDRYNEQFF. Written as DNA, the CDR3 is TGTGCCACCAGTGCTCGGGACAGATACAATGAGCAGTTCTTC.

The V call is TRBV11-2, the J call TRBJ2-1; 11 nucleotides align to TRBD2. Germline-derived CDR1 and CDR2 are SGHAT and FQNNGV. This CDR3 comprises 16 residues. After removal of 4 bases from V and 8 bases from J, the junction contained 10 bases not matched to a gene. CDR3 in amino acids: CASSSIAGGLIDEQFF. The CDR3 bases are TGTGCCAGCAGCTCCATAGCGGGAGGGTTGATCGATGAGCAGTTCTTC.

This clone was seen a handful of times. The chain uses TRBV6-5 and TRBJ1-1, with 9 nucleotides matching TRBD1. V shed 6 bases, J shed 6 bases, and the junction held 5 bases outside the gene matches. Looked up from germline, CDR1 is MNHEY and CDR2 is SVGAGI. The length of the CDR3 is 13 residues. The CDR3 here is CASRQTGGPEAFF. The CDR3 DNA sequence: TGTGCCAGCAGGCAAACAGGGGGCCCTGAAGCTTTCTTT.

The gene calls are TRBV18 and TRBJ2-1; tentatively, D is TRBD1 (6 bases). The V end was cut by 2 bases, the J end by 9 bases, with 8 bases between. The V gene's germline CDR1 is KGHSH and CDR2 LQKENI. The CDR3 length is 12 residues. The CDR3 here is CASSPGGFEQFF. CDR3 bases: TGTGCCAGCTCACCAGGGGGCTTTGAGCAGTTCTTC.

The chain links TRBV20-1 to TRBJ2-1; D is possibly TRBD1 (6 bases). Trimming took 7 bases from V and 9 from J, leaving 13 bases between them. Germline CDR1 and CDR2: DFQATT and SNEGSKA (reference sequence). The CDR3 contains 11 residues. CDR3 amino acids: CSVKQGGEQFF. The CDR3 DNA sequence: TGCAGTGTCAAACAGGGCGGTGAGCAGTTCTTC.

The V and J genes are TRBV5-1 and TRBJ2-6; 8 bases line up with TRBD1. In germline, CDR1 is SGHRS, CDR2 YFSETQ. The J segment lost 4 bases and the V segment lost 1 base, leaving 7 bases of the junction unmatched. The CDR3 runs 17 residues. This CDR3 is CASSLTGGLSGANVLTF. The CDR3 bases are TGCGCCAGCAGCTTGACAGGGGGTTTGTCCGGGGCCAACGTCCTGACTTTC.

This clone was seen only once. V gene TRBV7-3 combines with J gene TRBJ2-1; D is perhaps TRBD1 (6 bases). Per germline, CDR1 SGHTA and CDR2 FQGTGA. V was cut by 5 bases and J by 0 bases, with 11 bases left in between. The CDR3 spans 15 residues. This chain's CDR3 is CASSQGHSSYNEQFF. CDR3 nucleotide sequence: TGTGCCAGCAGCCAGGGACACAGCTCCTACAATGAGCAGTTCTTC.

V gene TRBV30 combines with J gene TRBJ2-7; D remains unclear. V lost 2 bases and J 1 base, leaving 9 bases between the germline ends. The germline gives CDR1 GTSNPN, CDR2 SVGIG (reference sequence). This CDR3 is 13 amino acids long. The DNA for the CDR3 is TGTGCCTGGAGTACTGGGCATTCCTACGAGCAGTACTTC. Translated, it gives CAWSTGHSYEQYF.

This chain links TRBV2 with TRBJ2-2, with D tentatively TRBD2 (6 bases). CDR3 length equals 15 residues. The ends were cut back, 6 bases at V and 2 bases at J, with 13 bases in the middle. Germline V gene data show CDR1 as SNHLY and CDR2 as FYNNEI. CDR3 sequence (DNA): TGTGCCAGCAGACCCGGGACTTATAACACCGGGGAGCTGTTTTTT. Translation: CASRPGTYNTGELFF.

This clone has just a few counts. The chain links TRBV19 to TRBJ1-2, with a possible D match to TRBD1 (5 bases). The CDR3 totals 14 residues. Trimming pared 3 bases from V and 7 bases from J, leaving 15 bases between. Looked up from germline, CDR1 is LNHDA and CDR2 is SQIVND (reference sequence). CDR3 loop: CASSISSGGSGYTF. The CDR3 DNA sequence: TGTGCCAGTAGTATTTCTTCGGGGGGTTCTGGCTACACCTTC.